The 12 T cell receptor beta chains presented below share a single source sample, sequenced in a study of cytomegalovirus exposure and HLA in healthy donors. In the PCR, 60 Vbeta and 13 Jbeta primers were used. Assay used: immunoSEQ multiplex PCR; TCRdb lists only in-frame clones, some missing. The profile shows about 150,000 clones, 70% to 80% of them singletons. Sequences were obtained from PBMCs. The receptor source for this set is a male donor in good health and CMV-seronegative.

The chain couples TRBV7-2 to TRBJ2-7; no clear D gene. Germline assignment: CDR1 SGHTA and CDR2 FQGNSA. The CDR3 runs 12 residues. Trimming left V 7 bases short and J 3 bases short, with 10 bases between. CDR3 sequence (DNA): TGTGCCAGCACCACGTCGGGCTACGAGCAGTACTTC. It codes for CASTTSGYEQYF. Using reference TRBV7-2 and TRBJ2-7 for the parts outside the CDR3, the full variable domain is GAGVSQSPSNKVTEKGKDVELRCDPISGHTALYWYRQSLGQGLEFLIYFQGNSAPDKSGLPSDRFSAERTGGSVSTLTIQRTQQEDSAVYLCASTTSGYEQYFGPGTRLTVT.

J is TRBJ2-3 and V is TRBV19; the D gene is possibly TRBD1 (6 bases). V lost 5 bases, J lost 4 bases, and 13 bases lay in between. Germline lookup yields CDR1 LNHDA and CDR2 SQIVND (reference sequence). The CDR3 extends over 14 amino acids. The CDR3 reads CASSQGMWADTQYF. The CDR3 DNA follows: TGTGCCAGTAGTCAGGGGATGTGGGCAGATACGCAGTATTTT.

DNA for the CDR3: TGCGCCAGCAGCTCAACAGGGGGCCACGAGCAGTACTTC. Protein product: CASSSTGGHEQYF. This rearrangement joins TRBV5-1 to TRBJ2-5; 9 bases agree with TRBD1. The J call may not be correct, given that the DNA end is closer to TRBJ2-7. The CDR3 spans 13 residues. Germline values: CDR1 SGHRS, CDR2 YFSETQ.

The chain uses TRBV19 and TRBJ2-7, with D tentatively TRBD2 (5 bases). The CDR3 loop spans 15 amino acids. Germline assignment: CDR1 LNHDA and CDR2 SQIVND (reference sequence). Trimming stripped 6 bases from V and 2 bases from J, with 17 bases between. The CDR3 region has the DNA TGTGCCAGTAGACTGGCCGACGGAGGAACCTACGAGCAGTACTTC. Translation gives CASRLADGGTYEQYF.

The chain recombines TRBV7-2 with TRBJ2-1, with 7 bases matching TRBD2. CDR3 length equals 15 residues. Germline CDR1 is SGHTA and CDR2 is FQGNSA. Trimming removed 5 bases from V and 4 bases from J; junction bases left unmatched: 8. CDR3 loop: CASSPGGTAYNEQFF. CDR3 sequence (DNA): TGTGCCAGCAGCCCCGGGGGGACGGCTTACAATGAGCAGTTCTTC.

J is TRBJ2-5 and V is TRBV11-1; 10 nucleotides line up with TRBD1. The CDR3 sequence is 16 residues long. Germline V gives CDR1 SGHAT, CDR2 FQDESV (reference sequence). J was trimmed by 5 bases and V by 0 bases; bases with no gene match: 6. CDR3 coding DNA: TGTGCCAGCAGCTTAGCTGGGACAGGGGTCCGGGAGACCCAGTACTTC. This translates into CASSLAGTGVRETQYF. Complete variable domain (other parts from reference TRBV11-1 and TRBJ2-5): EAEVAQSPRYKITEKSQAVAFWCDPISGHATLYWYRQILGQGPELLVQFQDESVVDDSQLPKDRFSAERLKGVDSTLKIQPAELGDSAMYLCASSLAGTGVRETQYFGPGTRLLVL.

The V call is TRBV2, the J call TRBJ1-6; D is ambiguous. The CDR3 covers 17 residues. Deletions cut 0 bases from V and 0 bases from J, with 9 bases between. In germline, CDR1 is SNHLY, CDR2 FYNNEI. The CDR3 DNA sequence: TGTGCCAGCAGTGAAGCACGCAAGAGCTCCTATAATTCACCCCTCCACTTT. Translating it yields CASSEARKSSYNSPLHF. Combining the CDR3 with reference TRBV2 and TRBJ1-6 gives the whole variable domain EPEVTQTPSHQVTQMGQEVILRCVPISNHLYFYWYRQILGQKVEFLVSFYNNEISEKSEIFDDQFSVERPDGSNFTLKIRSTKLEDSAMYFCASSEARKSSYNSPLHFGNGTRLTVT.

This sequence joins TRBV7-2 and TRBJ2-7; perhaps TRBD2 as D (5 bases). The ends were cut back, 4 bases at V and 1 base at J, with 8 bases in the middle. The CDR3 runs 13 residues. CDR1 is SGHTA and CDR2 is FQGNSA in the germline V gene. Here the CDR3 reads CASSSLGSYEQYF. The CDR3 nucleotides read TGTGCCAGCAGCTCACTAGGGTCCTACGAGCAGTACTTC.

The V and J genes are TRBV9 and TRBJ1-2; no firm D call. CDR3 length: 13 amino acids. Germline CDR1 and CDR2: SGDLS and YYNGEE. Trimming stripped 0 bases from V and 4 bases from J, with 7 bases between. CDR3 sequence: CASSVGSVYGYTF. Written as DNA, the CDR3 is TGTGCCAGCAGCGTAGGCAGCGTCTATGGCTACACCTTC.

This clone was counted only a few times. The rearrangement uses TRBV11-2 and TRBJ2-1; 9 bases line up with TRBD1. V lost 4 bases to trimming and J lost 9 bases; unmatched junction nucleotides: 7. Germline V gene data show CDR1 as SGHAT and CDR2 as FQNNGV. The CDR3 is 14 residues long. The CDR3 spells CASSSLQGAGEQFF. CDR3 nucleotide sequence: TGTGCCAGCAGCTCCTTACAGGGGGCGGGTGAGCAGTTCTTC.

This clone was found a few times. The V and J genes are TRBV4-3 and TRBJ2-6, with 8 positions matching TRBD1. This CDR3 is built from 17 residues. The V gene end was trimmed by 5 bases and the J gene end by 0 bases; junction bases not matched to a gene: 6. The V gene's germline CDR1 is LGHNA and CDR2 YSLEER. The CDR3 region has the DNA TGCGCCAGCAGCAAGGTCAGGGGGCTCTCTGGGGCCAACGTCCTGACTTTC. It translates to CASSKVRGLSGANVLTF.

Comments on this clone: At one of its ends the junction is not consistent with the germline gene, which may arise from a read error. The chain employs TRBV6-5 and TRBJ1-1; maybe TRBD1 (6 bases). Germline V gene lookup returns CDR1 MNHEY and CDR2 SVGAGI. The CDR3 consists of 15 residues. The CDR3 DNA reads TGTGCCAGCAGTTACTCGAAGGGGGTGGTAACTGAATCTTTCTTT. This gives the protein CASSYSKGVVTESFF.